The present T cell receptor beta chain was sequenced within a study of blood T cell repertoires in COVID-19. The V end lost 1 base, the J end lost 3 bases, and 12 bases lay between the germline ends. Germline assignment: CDR1 SNHLY and CDR2 FYNNEI. This CDR3 has 15 amino acids. Clones were read by immunoSEQ multiplex PCR, and TCRdb kept only the in-frame ones, dropping some. The sample includes 150,000 to 200,000 clones, roughly 76% seen only once; the top ten take about 11%. The receptor's source is a woman in her 40s with COVID-19, enrolled during active disease. The sample comprised peripheral blood. The V call is TRBV2, the J call TRBJ1-1; no clear D. CDR3 amino acids: CASSEGKGVYTEAFF. Here the CDR3 DNA reads TGTGCCAGCAGTGAAGGAAAGGGAGTCTACACTGAAGCTTTCTTT.